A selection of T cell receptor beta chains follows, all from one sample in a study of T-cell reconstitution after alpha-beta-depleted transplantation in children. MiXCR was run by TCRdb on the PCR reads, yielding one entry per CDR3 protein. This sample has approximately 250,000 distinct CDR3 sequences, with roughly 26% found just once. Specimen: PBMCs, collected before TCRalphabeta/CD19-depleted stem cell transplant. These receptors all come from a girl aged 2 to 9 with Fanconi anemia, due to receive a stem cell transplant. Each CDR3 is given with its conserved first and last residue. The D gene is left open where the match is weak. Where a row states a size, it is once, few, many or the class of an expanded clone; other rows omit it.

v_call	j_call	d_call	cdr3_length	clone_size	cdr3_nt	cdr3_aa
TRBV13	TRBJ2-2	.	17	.	TGTGCCAGCAGCCTCGGGCCGGACCTCCCGAACACCGGGGAGCTGTTTTTT	CASSLGPDLPNTGELFF
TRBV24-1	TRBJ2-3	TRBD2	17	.	TGTGCCACCAGTGACCCAAAACCGGGACTAGCAGGAGATACGCAGTATTTT	CATSDPKPGLAGDTQYF
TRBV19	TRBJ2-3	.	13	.	TGTGCCAGTAGCGGGGTTTCGGCAGATACGCAGTATTTT	CASSGVSADTQYF
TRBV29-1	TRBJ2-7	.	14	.	TGCAGCGTTGAAACAGGGCCCGAGACCTACGAGCAGTACTTC	CSVETGPETYEQYF
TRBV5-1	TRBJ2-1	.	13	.	TGCGCCAGCAGCAGGGGAGGAGGCAATGAGCAGTTCTTC	CASSRGGGNEQFF
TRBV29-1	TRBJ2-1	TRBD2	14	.	TGCAGCGTATCCGGGACTAGGCTAAGCAATGAGCAGTTCTTC	CSVSGTRLSNEQFF
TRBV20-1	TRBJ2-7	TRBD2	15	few	TGCAGTGCTAGCCACTTGTCGGGGGGGCCCTACGAGCAGTACTTC	CSASHLSGGPYEQYF
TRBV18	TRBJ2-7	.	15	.	TGTGCCAGCTCGCACGGGACACCAGGTACCTACGAGCAGTACTTC	CASSHGTPGTYEQYF
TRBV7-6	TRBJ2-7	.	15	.	TGTGCCAGCAGCTTAGCGCTGGACAGCCGCTACGAGCAGTACTTC	CASSLALDSRYEQYF
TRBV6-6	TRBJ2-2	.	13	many	TGTGCCAGCAATACGAACTGGAGGGAGAAGCTGTTTTTT	CASNTNWREKLFF
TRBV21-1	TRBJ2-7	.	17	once	TGTGCCAGCAGCAAACGGAACCGAAGCGGGATGGGCTACGAGCAGTACTTC	CASSKRNRSGMGYEQYF
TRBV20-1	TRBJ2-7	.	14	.	TGCAGTGCTAGAGATCCGCGGCGGGTTTACGAGCAGTACTTC	CSARDPRRVYEQYF
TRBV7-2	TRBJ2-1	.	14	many	TGTGCCAGCAGCCCCCGGACCGCTATGAATGAGCAGTTCTTC	CASSPRTAMNEQFF
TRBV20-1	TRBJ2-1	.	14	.	TGCAGTGCTACCGACAGTGCCCTTGACAATGAGCAGTTCTTC	CSATDSALDNEQFF
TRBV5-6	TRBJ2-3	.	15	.	TGTGCCAGCAGCTTGGCGGGCAGTGGCACAGATACGCAGTATTTT	CASSLAGSGTDTQYF
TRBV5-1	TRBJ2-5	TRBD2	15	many	TGCGCCAGCAGCAGCGGGACTAAAATCCAAGAGACCCAGTACTTC	CASSSGTKIQETQYF
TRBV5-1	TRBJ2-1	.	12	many	TGCGCCAGCAGCCGCGATGGCAATGAGCAGTTCTTC	CASSRDGNEQFF
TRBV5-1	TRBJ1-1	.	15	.	TGCGCCAGCAGCTTGGGGGGGGCTGGGAACACTGAAGCTTTCTTT	CASSLGGAGNTEAFF
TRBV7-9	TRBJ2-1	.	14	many	TGTGCCAGCAGCTTGGGTCAGGGCTACAATGAGCAGTTCTTC	CASSLGQGYNEQFF
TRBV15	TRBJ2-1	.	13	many	TGTGCCACCAGCAGCATGAAGGGCAATGAGCAGTTCTTC	CATSSMKGNEQFF